This T cell receptor (beta chain) was identified in a study of OX40 agonist ivuxolimab in advanced cancers. Study-wide background: Ivuxolimab, which patients received intravenously every 2 weeks, was dosed at 0.01 to 10 mg/kg.

CDR3 length equals 15 residues. V shed 6 bases, J shed 6 bases, and the junction held 12 bases outside the gene matches. Looked up from germline, CDR1 is ENHRY and CDR2 is SYGVKD. Notes on the study in general: Doses of 0.1 to 3.0 mg/kg were accompanied by clonal expansion of CD4+ and CD8+ blood T cells by week 6.

Comments on this clone: The antigen remains undetermined.

Patients who had autoimmune disease history or got systemic immunosuppression were left out. Using immunoSEQ multiplex PCR, the repertoire was profiled, and TCRdb retains in-frame clones only, with some absent. Among some 80,000 clones listed, approximately 95% were seen once. The sequence derives from an adult with an advanced solid tumor such as melanoma, head and neck, liver or kidney cancer. V is TRBV10-3 and J is TRBJ2-7; 9 bases align to TRBD1. The input for sequencing was CD4+ or CD8+ T cells sorted from blood, taken in a trial of the OX40 agonist ivuxolimab. CDR3 amino acids: CAISLPGQGVVEQYF. CDR3 nucleotides: TGTGCCATCAGCCTCCCGGGACAGGGTGTCGTCGAGCAGTACTTC.